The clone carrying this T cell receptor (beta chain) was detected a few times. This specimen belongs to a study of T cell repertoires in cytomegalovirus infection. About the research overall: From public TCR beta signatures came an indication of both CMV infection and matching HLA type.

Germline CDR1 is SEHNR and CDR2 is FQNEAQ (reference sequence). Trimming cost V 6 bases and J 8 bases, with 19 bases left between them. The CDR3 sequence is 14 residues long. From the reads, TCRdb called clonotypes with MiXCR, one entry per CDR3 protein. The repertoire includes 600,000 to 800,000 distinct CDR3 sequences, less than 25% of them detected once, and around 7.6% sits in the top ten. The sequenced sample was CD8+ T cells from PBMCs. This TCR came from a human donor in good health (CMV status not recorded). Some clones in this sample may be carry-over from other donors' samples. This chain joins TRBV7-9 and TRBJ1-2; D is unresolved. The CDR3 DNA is TGTGCCAGCAGTCAACCGGGAGCCGACATCGGCTACACCTTC. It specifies CASSQPGADIGYTF.